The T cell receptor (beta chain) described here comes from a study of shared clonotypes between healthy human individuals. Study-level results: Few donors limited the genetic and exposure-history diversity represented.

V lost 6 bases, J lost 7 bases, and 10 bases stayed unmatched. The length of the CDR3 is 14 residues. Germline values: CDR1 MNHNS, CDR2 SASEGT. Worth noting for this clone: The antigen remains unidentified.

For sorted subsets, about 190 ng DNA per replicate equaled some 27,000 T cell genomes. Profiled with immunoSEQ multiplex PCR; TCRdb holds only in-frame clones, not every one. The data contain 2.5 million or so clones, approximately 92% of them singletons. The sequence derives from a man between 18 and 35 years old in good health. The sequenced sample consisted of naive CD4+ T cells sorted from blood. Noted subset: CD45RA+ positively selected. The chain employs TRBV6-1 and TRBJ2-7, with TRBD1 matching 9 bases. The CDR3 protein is CASSSGTGRWEQYF. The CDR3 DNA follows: TGTGCCAGCAGCTCCGGGACAGGGCGGTGGGAGCAGTACTTC.